This T cell receptor beta chain was observed in a study of blood T cell repertoires in COVID-19. Overall study: Sample material is recorded as cDNA or gDNA derived from T cells, B-cell-depleted T cells, or PBMCs.

Unmatched junction bases numbered 6, after V lost 0 bases and J lost 3 bases. The CDR3 sequence is 17 residues long. CDR1 and CDR2 from the germline V gene are LGHNA and YNFKEQ. In this sample, this clone turned up once. The protocol was immunoSEQ multiplex PCR, while the TCRdb copy is restricted to in-frame clones and leaves out a portion. Among around 99,000 clones, approximately 88% were seen once, and the ten largest hold 4% to 5.5%. The chain recombines TRBV4-2 with TRBJ1-4; 8 nucleotides agree with TRBD1. Sequenced material: peripheral blood. The sequence derives from a human donor in a cohort sampled during active COVID-19. The CDR3 sequence: CASSQDPLTGANEKLFF. CDR3 coding DNA: TGTGCCAGCAGCCAAGATCCCCTGACAGGGGCTAATGAAAAACTGTTTTTT.